Presented here are 19 T cell receptor beta chains from one specimen sequenced in a study of blood T cell repertoires in COVID-19. TCRdb's copy holds only in-frame clones and misses some; the assay was immunoSEQ multiplex PCR. The table has approximately 200,000 clones, 86% seen once. The sequenced sample consisted of PBMCs or T cells enriched from blood (not recorded which). These receptors all come from a woman aged 25 to 39 who had been exposed to COVID-19.

This rearrangement joins TRBV30 to TRBJ1-6; D remains unclear. The length of the CDR3 is 18 residues. Per the germline V gene, CDR1 is GTSNPN and CDR2 is SVGIG (reference sequence). Trimming removed 3 bases at V and 9 bases at J, with 27 bases between. CDR3 loop: CAWRVSGVVGALSSPLHF. The CDR3 nucleotides read TGTGCCTGGAGGGTTTCGGGAGTGGTCGGCGCTCTTAGTTCACCCCTCCACTTT.

The chain carries TRBV7-2 and TRBJ1-2; TRBD1 might be the D (6 bases). Per germline, CDR1 SGHTA and CDR2 FQGNSA. The length of the CDR3 is 16 residues. With 0 bases removed from V and 7 bases from J, the gap between germline ends came to 18 bases. CDR3 nucleotides: TGTGCCAGCAGCTTAGCGCTGTTGGGGGGGCGAGGTGGCTACACCTTC. It is translated as CASSLALLGGRGGYTF.

The chain combines TRBV10-3 with TRBJ1-2; 9 bases agree with TRBD1. Per the germline V gene, CDR1 is ENHRY and CDR2 is SYGVKD. This CDR3 comprises 12 residues. The V segment lost 10 bases and the J segment 2 bases; nucleotides outside the gene matches: 2. Here the CDR3 DNA reads TGTGCCACCGGACAGGGGAACTATGGCTACACCTTC. This encodes CATGQGNYGYTF.

The genes are TRBV5-1 and TRBJ2-2; no clear D. Germline V gives CDR1 SGHRS, CDR2 YFSETQ. CDR3 length: 14 residues. V was trimmed by 0 bases and J by 4 bases, leaving 7 bases between them. The CDR3: CASSLDRSTGELFF. CDR3 DNA sequence: TGCGCCAGCAGCTTGGATCGGAGCACCGGGGAGCTGTTTTTT.

This sequence joins TRBV29-1 and TRBJ1-1; D remains ambiguous. Germline lookup yields CDR1 SQVTM and CDR2 ANQGSEA. This CDR3 comprises 13 residues. V lost 7 bases and J 3 bases, leaving 15 bases between the germline ends. The CDR3 reads CSAPGPRDTEAFF. For the CDR3, the DNA is TGCAGCGCCCCTGGGCCGCGGGACACTGAAGCTTTCTTT.

J is TRBJ2-2 and V is TRBV11-3; D is perhaps TRBD2 (6 bases). The CDR3 is made up of 16 amino acids. V was pared by 5 bases and J by 2 bases, with 15 bases between. CDR1 and CDR2 from the germline V gene are SGHNT and YENEEA. CDR3 amino acids: CASSGWGVANTGELFF. The CDR3 nucleotides are TGTGCCAGCAGCGGGTGGGGGGTCGCTAACACCGGGGAGCTGTTTTTT.

This chain links TRBV5-1 with TRBJ2-2; perhaps TRBD1 as D (5 bases). Germline CDR1 SGHRS, CDR2 YFSETQ. The CDR3 is 15 residues long. Trimming removed 0 bases from V and 3 bases from J, with 9 bases in between. CDR3 sequence: CASSLDGAYTGELFF. CDR3 DNA: TGCGCCAGCAGCTTGGATGGGGCCTACACCGGGGAGCTGTTTTTT.

About this clone itself: Additional DNA sequences in this sample encode the identical CDR3. This chain uses TRBV5-1 with TRBJ1-4, with 9 bases lining up with TRBD1. Germline-derived CDR1 and CDR2 are SGHRS and YFSETQ. Trimming took 4 bases from V and 8 from J; bases not matched to a gene: 3. There are 13 residues in the CDR3. The CDR3 DNA is TGCGCCAGCAGCGCCGGACAGGGGGAAAAACTGTTTTTT. Its protein product is CASSAGQGEKLFF.

This sequence joins TRBV2 and TRBJ2-1, with D possibly being TRBD1 (6 bases). The CDR3 loop spans 12 amino acids. From germline, CDR1 is SNHLY and CDR2 FYNNEI. Trimming took off 5 bases at V and 10 bases at J, with 12 bases between the two ends. The CDR3 region is CASSKRQAEQFF. DNA of the CDR3: TGTGCCAGCAGTAAGCGACAGGCGGAGCAGTTCTTC. Variable domain in full (rest from reference TRBV2 and TRBJ2-1): EPEVTQTPSHQVTQMGQEVILRCVPISNHLYFYWYRQILGQKVEFLVSFYNNEISEKSEIFDDQFSVERPDGSNFTLKIRSTKLEDSAMYFCASSKRQAEQFFGPGTRLTVL.

CDR3 sequence reads: CASSLGQGANGAFF. CDR3 coding DNA: TGTGCCAGCAGCCTAGGACAGGGGGCGAATGGGGCTTTCTTT. The chain uses TRBV7-9 and TRBJ1-1, with 11 bases lining up with TRBD1. Germline CDR1 is SEHNR and CDR2 is FQNEAQ (reference sequence). The trim removed 5 bases at V and 11 bases at J, leaving 10 bases unmatched. CDR3 length: 14 amino acids.

This sequence joins TRBV5-5 and TRBJ1-1; no reliable D call. V was clipped by 3 bases and J by 3 bases, with 6 bases between them. Germline V gene lookup returns CDR1 SGHKS and CDR2 YYEKEE (reference sequence). The CDR3 is 12 residues long. CDR3 DNA: TGTGCCAGCAGCTCTGTATACACTGAAGCTTTCTTT. Protein: CASSSVYTEAFF.

The rearrangement joins TRBV15 to TRBJ2-4; 8 bases line up with TRBD1. V shed 0 bases and J 7 bases; nucleotides not matched to a gene: 5. The germline CDR1 and CDR2 sequences are LNHNV and YYDKDF (reference sequence). The CDR3 spans 15 residues. CDR3 residues: CATSRDQQGANIQYF. CDR3 DNA sequence: TGTGCCACCAGCAGAGATCAGCAGGGGGCGAACATTCAGTACTTC.

This chain uses TRBV15 with TRBJ2-5; TRBD2 might be the D (5 bases). The CDR3 loop spans 14 amino acids. Germline V gives CDR1 LNHNV, CDR2 YYDKDF (reference sequence). Trimming shortened V by 1 base and J by 0 bases, and 6 bases separated the two germline ends. The CDR3 is CATSRADYQETQYF. CDR3 coding DNA: TGTGCCACCAGCAGAGCGGACTACCAAGAGACCCAGTACTTC.

The chain carries TRBV9 and TRBJ1-2, with a tentative D call TRBD1 (6 bases). Between the trimmed V and J ends, which lost 3 bases and 4 bases, there was a span of 16 bases. CDR3 size: 15 residues. CDR1 is SGDLS, CDR2 YYNGEE, per germline. The CDR3 is CASSGPGHLIYGYTF. The CDR3 coding sequence is TGTGCCAGCAGCGGGCCGGGACACCTTATCTATGGCTACACCTTC.

This chain joins TRBV7-9 and TRBJ1-5; D may be TRBD1 (5 bases). The V end was cut by 3 bases, the J end by 7 bases, with 10 bases between. There are 13 residues in the CDR3. Germline lookup yields CDR1 SEHNR and CDR2 FQNEAQ (reference sequence). This chain's CDR3 is CASSLRGGQPQHF. CDR3 nucleotide sequence: TGTGCCAGCAGCTTGCGGGGGGGACAGCCCCAGCATTTT.

The CDR3 region has the DNA TGTGCCAGCAGCAGGACAGGGAACTATGGCTACACCTTC. Its protein is CASSRTGNYGYTF. The rearrangement uses TRBV6-5 and TRBJ1-2; 8 bases match TRBD1. The CDR3 is made up of 13 amino acids. Looked up from germline, CDR1 is MNHEY and CDR2 is SVGAGI. Trimming cost V 6 bases and J 2 bases; bases outside gene matches: 2.

CDR3 residues: CASSFSGTGRKLFF. The CDR3 DNA reads TGTGCCAGCAGTTTCTCCGGGACAGGACGAAAACTGTTTTTT. The V gene is TRBV27, the J gene TRBJ1-4; TRBD1 matches 8 bases. Trimming at V came to 3 bases and at J to 10 bases, leaving 7 bases not matched to a gene. The length of the CDR3 is 14 residues. Germline V CDR1 and CDR2: MNHEY, SMNVEV (reference sequence).

J is TRBJ1-1 and V is TRBV27; D unresolved. The CDR3 loop spans 14 amino acids. The V gene's germline CDR1 is MNHEY and CDR2 SMNVEV (reference sequence). With 6 bases removed from V and 7 bases from J, the gap between germline ends came to 18 bases. Written as DNA, the CDR3 is TGTGCCAGCAGAGAAGTTTCAGAGGGAGGTGAAGCTTTCTTT. The encoded protein is CASREVSEGGEAFF.

J is TRBJ1-1 and V is TRBV5-1, with 7 bases that match TRBD1. V dropped 3 bases and J dropped 0; count of bases not matched to a gene: 8. Germline CDR1 is SGHRS and CDR2 is YFSETQ. The length of the CDR3 is 16 residues. The CDR3 here is CASSSSGGLMNTEAFF. For the CDR3, the DNA is TGCGCCAGCAGCTCGTCAGGGGGGCTCATGAACACTGAAGCTTTCTTT.